These 10 T cell receptor beta chains originate from one sample sequenced in a study of cytomegalovirus exposure and HLA in healthy donors. Researchers ran the PCR with 60 Vbeta and 13 Jbeta primers. TCRdb's table, derived via immunoSEQ multiplex PCR, lists solely in-frame clones and lacks some. The table has about 160,000 clones, around four fifths seen once. The sequencing sample was made of PBMCs. These receptors originate from a woman aged 18-35 years in good health and CMV-seronegative.

This sequence joins TRBV14 and TRBJ1-3; D is unresolved. V lost 1 base and J 0 bases, leaving 7 bases between the germline ends. Germline CDR1 SGHDN, CDR2 FVKESK. The CDR3 sequence is 15 residues long. CDR3 nucleotide sequence: TGTGCCAGCAGCCAAGTCCCGTTCTCTGGAAACACCATATATTTT. Amino acids: CASSQVPFSGNTIYF.

The genes are TRBV19 and TRBJ2-1; 8 bases match TRBD1. The CDR3 totals 15 residues. Germline assignment: CDR1 LNHDA and CDR2 SQIVND (reference sequence). Trimming removed 8 bases from V and 1 base from J; junction bases left unmatched: 7. The CDR3 protein is CASQFQGASYNEQFF. CDR3 DNA sequence: TGTGCCAGTCAATTTCAGGGGGCGTCCTACAATGAGCAGTTCTTC.

The chain employs TRBV9 and TRBJ1-1, with TRBD1 matching over 10 bases. Germline assignment: CDR1 SGDLS and CDR2 YYNGEE. Trimming took 3 bases from V and 4 from J; bases not matched to a gene: 6. The CDR3 runs 15 residues. CDR3 nucleotides: TGTGCCAGCAGCGGACAGGGGGCAGTCGGCACTGAAGCTTTCTTT. As protein: CASSGQGAVGTEAFF.

This chain connects TRBV5-4 to TRBJ1-5; 7 bases agree with TRBD1. V was clipped by 3 bases and J by 4 bases; unmatched bases: 19. This CDR3 spans 19 amino acids. Germline V gene data show CDR1 as SGHNT and CDR2 as YYREEE (reference sequence). The CDR3 DNA is TGTGCCAGCAGCTCCCGACAGGGTAATTCGAGCGAGGGGAATCAGCCCCAGCATTTT. It is translated as CASSSRQGNSSEGNQPQHF.

J is TRBJ1-2 and V is TRBV4-2; D is ambiguous. The ends were cut back, 0 bases at V and 8 bases at J, with 16 bases in the middle. Germline V CDR1 and CDR2: LGHNA, YNFKEQ. This CDR3 is built from 15 residues. The CDR3 DNA sequence: TGTGCCAGCAGCCAAGAAGCGCTTCGGGGAGACGGCTACACCTTC. It specifies CASSQEALRGDGYTF.

V and J are TRBV10-1 and TRBJ2-1; TRBD2 agrees at 14 bases. Germline V gene data show CDR1 as WNHNN and CDR2 as SYGVQD (reference sequence). This CDR3 has 17 residues. Trimming took 2 bases from V and 0 from J; bases not matched to a gene: 0. CDR3 nucleotides: TGCGCCAGCAGTGAGGGACTAGCGGGGGGCTCCTACAATGAGCAGTTCTTC. As protein: CASSEGLAGGSYNEQFF.

The chain uses TRBV7-3 and TRBJ2-2, with 7 positions matching TRBD2. Germline V gene lookup returns CDR1 SGHTA and CDR2 FQGTGA. V shed 7 bases and J 3 bases; nucleotides not matched to a gene: 14. CDR3 length equals 17 residues. CDR3 amino acids: CASTKGDSGRYTGELFF. As DNA, the CDR3 is TGTGCCAGCACCAAAGGGGATAGCGGGCGTTACACCGGGGAGCTGTTTTTT.

V is TRBV6-6 and J is TRBJ2-1; 9 bases are a match to TRBD2. The length of the CDR3 is 16 residues. The germline V gene encodes CDR1 MNHNY and CDR2 SVGAGI (reference sequence). The trim removed 0 bases at V and 9 bases at J, leaving 9 bases unmatched. CDR3 in amino acids: CASSYSTSGGPTEQFF. CDR3 DNA: TGTGCCAGCAGTTACTCGACTAGCGGCGGCCCCACTGAGCAGTTCTTC.

The chain employs TRBV6-6 and TRBJ1-5; 8 bases align to TRBD1. The CDR3 sequence is 16 residues long. The V segment lost 0 bases and the J segment 6 bases; nucleotides outside the gene matches: 7. The germline gives CDR1 MNHNY, CDR2 SVGAGI (reference sequence). The CDR3 bases are TGTGCCAGCAGTTACTCGATAGGACAGGGCGGTCAGCCCCAGCATTTT. Its protein is CASSYSIGQGGQPQHF.

The chain links TRBV10-3 to TRBJ2-2; 9 bases match TRBD2. The germline V gene encodes CDR1 ENHRY and CDR2 SYGVKD. The length of the CDR3 is 16 residues. The J segment lost 0 bases and the V segment lost 10 bases, leaving 9 bases of the junction unmatched. This CDR3 reads CASGEIAGANTGELFF. In nucleotides, the CDR3 is TGTGCCAGCGGGGAGATAGCGGGAGCGAACACCGGGGAGCTGTTTTTT.